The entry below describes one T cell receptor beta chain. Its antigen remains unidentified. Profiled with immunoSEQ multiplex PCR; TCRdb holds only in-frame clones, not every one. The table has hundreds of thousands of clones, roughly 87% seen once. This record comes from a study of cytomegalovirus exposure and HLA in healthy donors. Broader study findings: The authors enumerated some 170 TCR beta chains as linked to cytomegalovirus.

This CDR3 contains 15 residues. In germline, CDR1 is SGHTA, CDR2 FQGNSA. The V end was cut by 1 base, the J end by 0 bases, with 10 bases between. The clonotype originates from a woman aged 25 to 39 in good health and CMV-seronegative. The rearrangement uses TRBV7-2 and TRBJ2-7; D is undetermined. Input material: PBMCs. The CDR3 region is CASSLVAKSSYEQYF. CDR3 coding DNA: TGTGCCAGCAGCTTAGTGGCCAAGAGCTCCTACGAGCAGTACTTC.